The source of this TCR beta chain is a study of T-cell memory formation after mild COVID-19. Looking at the study overall: Largely donor-specific TCR clusters were found.

This clonotype came up a few times. Its target is not known. CDR1 is MGHRA, CDR2 YSYEKL, per germline. There are 14 residues in the CDR3. The V and J ends lost 0 bases and 4 bases respectively, with 6 bases between them. One entry per CDR3 protein results from TCRdb running MiXCR on the 5' RACE reads. The sample contains more than 80,000 distinct CDR3 sequences, approximately 13% of which appear only once. Study-wide findings and caveats: Mainly in CM and EM were contracting CD4+ clones; CD8+ were in EMRA. While clones contracting from day 15 to 85 were balanced between CD4 and CD8, later expanders leaned CD4+.

The sequenced material came from PBMCs or a T cell subset sorted from them (not recorded which). This receptor was identified in an adult woman who had mild COVID-19 (a few samples of this study predate the infection). Cell type and time point are not known. The chain has TRBV4-1 and TRBJ2-2; D ambiguous. The CDR3 DNA reads TGCGCCAGCAGCCAAGATCGGGTCACCGGGGAGCTGTTTTTT. Translating it yields CASSQDRVTGELFF.